The rows below give T cell receptor beta chains drawn from one sample of a study of blood T cell repertoires in COVID-19. Clones were sequenced by immunoSEQ multiplex PCR, and TCRdb holds only the in-frame ones, with some missing. Here the sample spans 250,000 to 300,000 clones, roughly nine tenths being singletons. Sequencing was performed on peripheral blood. The receptors here all came from a woman aged 25 to 45 with COVID-19, enrolled during active disease. Both conserved end residues are part of each CDR3. The D gene is left open where the match is weak. Clone size, where shown, is once, few, many, or a class for clones that have expanded.

CDR3	DNA	V	D	length	J	size
CASSSSSGGPRGTYNEQFF	TGTGCCAGCAGCTCATCAAGCGGGGGGCCCCGGGGGACCTACAATGAGCAGTTCTTC	TRBV11-2	TRBD2	19	TRBJ2-1	.
CASSDRGYAQPQHF	TGTGCCAGTTCGGACAGGGGGTATGCTCAGCCCCAGCATTTT	TRBV5-4	TRBD1	14	TRBJ1-5	.
CASSPRTVNSPLHF	TGTGCCAGCTCACCGCGGACAGTTAATTCACCCCTCCACTTT	TRBV18	.	14	TRBJ1-6	.
CASSQEIRNTEAFF	TGTGCCAGCAGCCAGGAGATTCGGAACACTGAAGCTTTCTTT	TRBV3-1/TRBV3-2	.	14	TRBJ1-1	.
CASSAHLSDTQYF	TGTGCCAGCAGTGCCCACTTATCAGATACGCAGTATTTT	TRBV27	.	13	TRBJ2-3	.
CASSLGQGAYEQYF	TGTGCCAGCAGCTTAGGACAGGGGGCTTACGAGCAGTACTTC	TRBV5-4	TRBD1	14	TRBJ2-7	few
CASSLQGLAGGPEETQYF	TGTGCCAGCAGCTTGCAGGGACTAGCGGGGGGGCCCGAAGAGACCCAGTACTTC	TRBV3-1/TRBV3-2	TRBD2	18	TRBJ2-5	.
CASGGDYQSTDTQYF	TGTGCTAGTGGGGGCGACTACCAGAGCACAGATACGCAGTATTTT	TRBV12-5	.	15	TRBJ2-3	.
CATSRVADGYNEQFF	TGTGCCACCAGCAGAGTAGCGGACGGGTACAATGAGCAGTTCTTC	TRBV15	.	15	TRBJ2-1	many
CASSLIRRDPIYYGYTF	TGTGCCAGCAGCTTAATCAGGCGGGACCCAATATACTATGGCTACACCTTC	TRBV11-2	.	17	TRBJ1-2	.
CATSDGVQETQYF	TGTGCCACCAGTGACGGGGTCCAAGAGACCCAGTACTTC	TRBV24-1	.	13	TRBJ2-5	.
CVRSPRTSYEQYF	TGTGTCAGAAGCCCTAGGACTAGCTACGAGCAGTACTTC	TRBV7-5	.	13	TRBJ2-7	.
CASSPGQSVSEQFF	TGTGCCAGCTCACCGGGACAGTCGGTCAGTGAGCAGTTCTTC	TRBV2	TRBD1	14	TRBJ2-1	.
CATSDNDGGATETDTQYF	TGTGCCACCAGTGACAATGACGGGGGGGCGACAGAAACAGATACGCAGTATTTT	TRBV24-1	TRBD2	18	TRBJ2-3	.
CASSLALGGPGGYTF	TGCGCCAGCAGCTTGGCCTTGGGGGGTCCGGGCGGCTACACCTTC	TRBV5-1	.	15	TRBJ1-2	.
CASSPGQGYHEQYF	TGTGCCAGCAGCCCAGGACAGGGTTATCACGAGCAGTACTTC	TRBV7-9	TRBD1	14	TRBJ2-7	.
CASSLTPQETQYF	TGCGCCAGCAGCTTGACTCCGCAAGAGACCCAGTACTTC	TRBV5-1	.	13	TRBJ2-5	.
CASSFTGGNSAGELFF	TGTGCCAGCAGCTTCACAGGGGGCAATAGCGCCGGGGAGCTGTTTTTT	TRBV7-8	TRBD1	16	TRBJ2-2	few
CASSLASHPGLAGTDTQYF	TGTGCCAGCAGCTTAGCCTCTCATCCTGGACTAGCGGGGACAGATACGCAGTATTTT	TRBV7-6	TRBD2	19	TRBJ2-3	.
CASSSGLAGVKRDEQYF	TGTGCCAGCAGTTCGGGACTAGCGGGGGTAAAAAGAGACGAGCAGTACTTC	TRBV28	TRBD2	17	TRBJ2-7	.